This T cell receptor beta chain was observed in a study of T cells in Graves' hyperthyroidism and ophthalmopathy. Study summary: Sampling of peripheral blood happened at initial diagnosis, prior to any treatment. Findings of the study overall: Ophthalmopathy was model-predicted a median roughly 6.2 months pre-onset. The authors' 13 V-J model separated ophthalmopathy from stable hyperthyroidism.

In the case of this clonotype: Antigen specificity is unknown. This clone may be a read error of a much larger clone one base away.

Graves' hyperthyroidism qualified as stable when ophthalmopathy did not progress within 18 months. CDR3 size: 17 residues. Amplification of TCR beta CDR3 regions used RNA as the template. The primer set for the first-round RT-PCR of the TCR CDR3 was HTBI. Via MiXCR, TCRdb re-called the multiplex PCR reads, giving one row per CDR3 protein. The data contain 600,000 or so distinct CDR3 sequences, 15% to 20% of them singletons. The V and J genes are TRBV12-3 or TRBV12-4 and TRBJ2-2; D not resolved. Specimen: blood. The source is a woman aged 25-40 years with Graves' hyperthyroidism. The CDR3 reads CAGSFVVGLANTGELFF. DNA of the CDR3: TGTGCCGGCAGTTTCGTTGTAGGGCTAGCGAACACCGGGGAGCTGTTTTTT.